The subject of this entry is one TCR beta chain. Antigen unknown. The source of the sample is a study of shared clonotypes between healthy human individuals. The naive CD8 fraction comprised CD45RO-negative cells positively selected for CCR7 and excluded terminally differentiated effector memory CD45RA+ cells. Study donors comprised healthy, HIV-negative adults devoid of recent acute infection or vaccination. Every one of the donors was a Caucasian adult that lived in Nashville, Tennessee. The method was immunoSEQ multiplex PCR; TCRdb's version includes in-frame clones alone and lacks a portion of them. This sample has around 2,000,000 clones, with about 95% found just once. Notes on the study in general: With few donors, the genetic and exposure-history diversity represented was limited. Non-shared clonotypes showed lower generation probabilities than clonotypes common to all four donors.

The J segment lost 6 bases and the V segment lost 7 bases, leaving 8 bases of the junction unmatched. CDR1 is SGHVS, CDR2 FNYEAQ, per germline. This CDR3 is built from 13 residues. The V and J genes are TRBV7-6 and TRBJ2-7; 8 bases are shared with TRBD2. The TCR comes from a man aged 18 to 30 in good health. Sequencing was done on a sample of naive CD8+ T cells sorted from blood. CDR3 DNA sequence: TGTGCCAGCACCCTTGGGACTAGTGGCGAGCAGTACTTC. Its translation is CASTLGTSGEQYF.